This TCR beta chain was identified in a study of blood T cell repertoires in COVID-19. In germline, CDR1 is SGDLS, CDR2 YYNGEE. The CDR3 totals 13 residues. The ends were cut back, 7 bases at V and 5 bases at J, with 13 bases in the middle. In the original analysis: Nucleated cell counts were estimated from reference gene primer amplification. Assay: immunoSEQ multiplex PCR; the TCRdb copy retains only in-frame clones and omits some. The V and J calls and clone size come from that table; D and trimming were worked out from the DNA. The sample shows 150,000 to 200,000 clones, 82% of them seen only once.

This sequence originates from an older woman with COVID-19, enrolled during active disease. The V gene is TRBV9, the J gene TRBJ1-5, with D possibly matching TRBD1 (6 bases). Sequencing used peripheral blood. CDR3 protein: CASGRGRDQPQHF. CDR3 coding DNA: TGTGCCAGCGGCAGGGGTAGAGATCAGCCCCAGCATTTT.